The 2 T cell receptor beta chains listed next were all sequenced from one sample in a study of Ad26.COV2.S vaccination and SARS-CoV-2 variants. The sample's treatment: approximately 18 received Ad26.COV2.S at low or high dose, single or two shots; about 5 received placebo; per-sample allocation not given. The samples were gathered on day 63 after the first injection of vaccine or placebo. Profiled with immunoSEQ multiplex PCR; TCRdb holds only in-frame clones, not every one. The sample shows more than 300,000 clones, about 87% of them seen only once. This specimen was peripheral blood, taken in a trial of Ad26.COV2.S vaccine versus placebo. The source of these receptors is a person aged 18-65 years who received the Ad26.COV2.S COVID-19 vaccine or a placebo.

This chain uses TRBV6-6 with TRBJ2-1; D unclear. Germline CDR1 reads MNHNY; CDR2 reads SVGAGI (reference sequence). Trimming took off 8 bases at V and 7 bases at J, with 12 bases between the two ends. The CDR3 contains 12 residues. As DNA, the CDR3 is TGTGCCAGCTGGCGAGAGAGGAATGAGCAGTTCTTC. Encoded protein: CASWRERNEQFF.

A remark on this clone: Other DNA sequences of this sample code for an identical CDR3. This chain connects TRBV15 to TRBJ2-7; unclear D gene. The CDR3 contains 13 residues. With 0 bases removed from V and 2 bases from J, the gap between germline ends came to 5 bases. Germline V gives CDR1 LNHNV, CDR2 YYDKDF (reference sequence). CDR3 in amino acids: CATSRDLPYEQYF. For the CDR3, the DNA is TGTGCCACCAGCAGAGATCTCCCCTACGAGCAGTACTTC.